Included here is one TCR beta chain sequence, with context. The repertoire was sequenced with immunoSEQ multiplex PCR; TCRdb's copy has only in-frame clones and lacks some. The sample holds 400,000 to 450,000 clones; more than 80% are singletons and the top ten take 0.95% to 1.3%. The J segment lost 14 bases and the V segment lost 6 bases, leaving 9 bases of the junction unmatched. The CDR3 extends over 12 amino acids. The data are from a study of blood T cell repertoires in COVID-19. As for the study in general: There were acute and convalescent COVID-19 samples, and they came from the United States, Italy and Spain. The analysed material was cDNA or gDNA that came from T cells, B-cell-depleted T cells, or PBMCs.

Grouping used clinical history reported by participants in a survey and questionnaire. Recovered status in Cohort 3 required two negative PCRs, clearance, or symptom resolution. The TCR originated in a young man who had recovered from COVID-19. Material: PBMCs or T cells enriched from blood (not recorded which). The genes are TRBV12-3 or TRBV12-4 and TRBJ1-4; 7 bases line up with TRBD1. The CDR3 here is CASSPATGFLFF. The CDR3 bases are TGTGCCAGCAGCCCCGCGACAGGGTTCCTGTTTTTT.